Below, 27 T cell receptor beta chains from the same sample are listed, as sequenced in a study of vaccination and CD4 T cells after COVID-19. Time point described: late sampling 161 to 241 days after vaccination in a few convalescent patients. Stated treatment: roughly 11-day PBMC culture with coronavirus spike peptide pools or control peptides (ViraFEST assay). These receptors' targets are unknown. The Oncomine TCR Beta short-read assay was applied to DNA of cultured CD4+ T cells. In TCRdb, the PCR reads were re-called with MiXCR into one record per CDR3 protein. Among approximately 20,000 distinct CDR3 sequences listed, 46% were seen once. The sample in question was CD4+ T cells from blood, cultured in vitro, obtained about 7 months after SARS-CoV-2 vaccination. Every receptor here comes from a human donor who had recovered from COVID-19.

V is TRBV18 and J is TRBJ2-1; D ambiguous. CDR3 length: 12 amino acids. V was trimmed by 6 bases and J by 8 bases, leaving 11 bases between them. The germline CDR1 and CDR2 sequences are KGHSH and LQKENI. CDR3 loop: CASSLNRDEQFF. The CDR3, as DNA: TGTGCCAGCTCTCTAAACCGGGATGAGCAGTTCTTC.

In its sample, this clonotype was seen once. The chain couples TRBV20-1 to TRBJ2-1; TRBD2 matches at 8 bases. The CDR3 totals 16 residues. Germline V lookup: CDR1 DFQATT, CDR2 SNEGSKA (reference sequence). The V gene end was trimmed by 0 bases and the J gene end by 5 bases; junction bases not matched to a gene: 9. The CDR3 nucleotides read TGCAGTGCTAGAGAAGCTCTGAGCGGGAGAGACAATGAGCAGTTCTTC. Translation gives CSAREALSGRDNEQFF.

V usage is TRBV7-2 and J usage is TRBJ2-7; possibly TRBD2 for D (6 bases). This CDR3 region has 17 residues. From germline, CDR1 is SGHTA and CDR2 FQGNSA. V was shortened by 2 bases and J by 3 bases, with 20 bases between the two germline ends. CDR3 coding DNA: TGTGCCAGCAGCTTAATGAGACGGGAGCTAGTAGGCTACGAGCAGTACTTC. Its translation is CASSLMRRELVGYEQYF.

This clonotype was counted between two and nine times. This chain links TRBV6-2 or TRBV6-3 with TRBJ1-5; 7 bases line up with TRBD1. Germline V CDR1 and CDR2: MNHEY, SVGEGT. CDR3 length equals 15 residues. Trimming took 5 bases from V and 4 from J; bases not matched to a gene: 8. CDR3 sequence reads: CASSNRDSGNQPQHF. Written as DNA, the CDR3 is TGTGCCAGCAGTAACCGGGACAGCGGAAATCAGCCCCAGCATTTT.

This rearrangement joins TRBV27 to TRBJ2-5, with a tentative D call TRBD1 (6 bases). This CDR3 has 13 residues. Germline lookup yields CDR1 MNHEY and CDR2 SMNVEV (reference sequence). Deletions cut 6 bases from V and 4 bases from J, with 12 bases between. In nucleotides, the CDR3 is TGTGCCAGCAGGGGGGCGGCGTCAGAGACCCAGTACTTC. Translating gives CASRGAASETQYF.

The sample holds a few counts of this clonotype. The J gene is TRBJ2-3, the V gene TRBV20-1; D is unclear. The V end was cut by 3 bases, the J end by 2 bases, with 12 bases between. CDR1 and CDR2 from the germline V gene are DFQATT and SNEGSKA (reference sequence). This CDR3 comprises 14 residues. The CDR3 DNA reads TGCAGTGCTAGCGGCCGGCGTATCACAGATACGCAGTATTTT. Translated, it gives CSASGRRITDTQYF.

The rearrangement joins TRBV20-1 to TRBJ2-5; 7 bases map to TRBD2. Germline CDR1 DFQATT, CDR2 SNEGSKA (reference sequence). The length of the CDR3 is 14 residues. V gave up 4 bases and J gave up 3 bases; unmatched junction bases: 8. The CDR3 bases are TGCAGTGCTATACGACTAGCTAACGAAGAGACCCAGTACTTC. This encodes CSAIRLANEETQYF.

V and J are TRBV7-6 and TRBJ1-1, with 10 bases fitting TRBD1. This CDR3 has 14 amino acids. CDR1 is SGHVS and CDR2 is FNYEAQ in the germline V gene. V lost 5 bases, J lost 5 bases, and 5 bases stayed unmatched. Written as DNA, the CDR3 is TGTGCCAGCAGCCCCCGGGACAGGGGTACTGAAGCTTTCTTT. This sequence encodes CASSPRDRGTEAFF.

This clonotype was detected only a few times. The chain carries TRBV28 and TRBJ1-2; D not certain. Germline V lookup: CDR1 MDHEN, CDR2 SYDVKM. The CDR3 has 12 residues. The V end was cut by 1 base, the J end by 3 bases, with 3 bases between. The CDR3 DNA reads TGTGCCAGCAGTTTATCAGACTATGGCTACACCTTC. Its translation is CASSLSDYGYTF.

This chain connects TRBV27 to TRBJ1-6; 8 nucleotides line up with TRBD1. Looked up from germline, CDR1 is MNHEY and CDR2 is SMNVEV (reference sequence). The CDR3 runs to 17 residues. Losses at the gene ends were 0 bases for V and 8 bases for J; bases not matched to a gene: 9. The DNA of the CDR3 is TGTGCCAGCAGTTTATCAGTATCTTCACAGGGGGATTCACCCCTCCACTTT. This codes for CASSLSVSSQGDSPLHF.

This clonotype was detected a few times. The chain employs TRBV27 and TRBJ1-1; D gene uncertain. This CDR3 is built from 11 residues. V was shortened by 6 bases and J by 4 bases, with 6 bases between the two germline ends. Germline CDR1 is MNHEY and CDR2 is SMNVEV (reference sequence). The CDR3 bases are TGTGCCAGCAGGCGACCCACTGAAGCTTTCTTT. It yields the protein CASRRPTEAFF.

This sequence joins TRBV7-2 and TRBJ1-5; the match to TRBD1 covers 7 bases. The CDR3 has 16 residues. The junction had 7 bases not matched to a gene; V was cut back by 5 bases and J by 0 bases. Per the germline V gene, CDR1 is SGHTA and CDR2 is FQGNSA. DNA of the CDR3: TGTGCCAGCAGCCGGGACAGCGTTAATAGCAATCAGCCCCAGCATTTT. This translates into CASSRDSVNSNQPQHF.

The chain combines TRBV20-1 with TRBJ2-3; TRBD2 might be the D (6 bases). Germline V lookup: CDR1 DFQATT, CDR2 SNEGSKA (reference sequence). Trimming pared 3 bases from V and 6 bases from J, leaving 13 bases between. The CDR3 covers 13 residues. CDR3 nucleotide sequence: TGCAGTGCTAGTGCCGGGAGCGCGGATACGCAGTATTTT. Residues: CSASAGSADTQYF.

This chain uses TRBV15 with TRBJ2-7, with 9 positions matching TRBD1. Germline CDR1 and CDR2: LNHNV and YYDKDF (reference sequence). V was clipped by 5 bases and J by 1 base; unmatched bases: 6. The CDR3 runs to 15 residues. The CDR3 bases are TGTGCCACCAGCGTCGGACAGGGGATTTCCTACGAGCAGTACTTC. Translated: CATSVGQGISYEQYF.

The CDR3, as DNA: TGTGCCAGCAGCCAAGTTGGCAACAGGGGGCTCTCTGAAGCTTTCTTT. This encodes CASSQVGNRGLSEAFF. This chain uses TRBV4-2 with TRBJ1-1, with 9 nucleotides matching TRBD1. The CDR3 covers 16 residues. V lost 1 base and J lost 6; bases outside the gene matches: 9. Germline V CDR1 and CDR2: LGHNA, YNFKEQ.

The genes are TRBV27 and TRBJ2-7; 8 bases match TRBD1. Per the germline V gene, CDR1 is MNHEY and CDR2 is SMNVEV (reference sequence). The CDR3 spans 15 residues. Unmatched junction bases numbered 8, after V lost 5 bases and J lost 2 bases. DNA of the CDR3: TGTGCCAGCAGTCCCCGGACAGGGCTCCCCTACGAGCAGTACTTC. Amino acids: CASSPRTGLPYEQYF.

In its sample, this clonotype is medium-sized (0.01 to 0.1%). The rearrangement uses TRBV5-1 and TRBJ2-7; 7 bases fit TRBD1. V shed 2 bases, J shed 5 bases, and the junction held 4 bases outside the gene matches. The CDR3 contains 13 residues. CDR1 SGHRS and CDR2 YFSETQ come from the germline V gene. In DNA, the CDR3 is TGCGCCAGCAGCTTTGGGACAGAGGACGAGCAGTACTTC. Protein sequence: CASSFGTEDEQYF. The full variable domain, with the rest looked up from reference TRBV5-1 and TRBJ2-7, is KAGVTQTPRYLIKTRGQQVTLSCSPISGHRSVSWYQQTPGQGLQFLFEYFSETQRNKGNFPGRFSGRQFSNSRSEMNVSTLELGDSALYLCASSFGTEDEQYFGPGTRLTVT.

The rearrangement joins TRBV7-2 to TRBJ2-7; 10 bases map to TRBD1. This CDR3 region has 16 residues. Germline lookup yields CDR1 SGHTA and CDR2 FQGNSA. V lost 4 bases and J lost 1; bases outside the gene matches: 7. CDR3 coding DNA: TGTGCCAGCAGCTATCGTGGACAGGGGGGATCCTACGAGCAGTACTTC. Translated: CASSYRGQGGSYEQYF. The full variable domain, with the rest looked up from reference TRBV7-2 and TRBJ2-7, is GAGVSQSPSNKVTEKGKDVELRCDPISGHTALYWYRQSLGQGLEFLIYFQGNSAPDKSGLPSDRFSAERTGGSVSTLTIQRTQQEDSAVYLCASSYRGQGGSYEQYFGPGTRLTVT.

This clonotype was counted a few times. The V gene is TRBV20-1, the J gene TRBJ1-1, with no clear D. This CDR3 region has 12 residues. Trimming left V 5 bases short and J 3 bases short, with 10 bases between. Germline CDR1 is DFQATT and CDR2 is SNEGSKA (reference sequence). The CDR3 DNA reads TGCAGTGCTTGGCAAGGCGACACTGAAGCTTTCTTT. This sequence encodes CSAWQGDTEAFF.

V gene TRBV6-1 combines with J gene TRBJ1-5; TRBD1 agrees at 8 bases. Germline V lookup: CDR1 MNHNS, CDR2 SASEGT. The CDR3 is 15 residues long. V was clipped by 8 bases and J by 3 bases; unmatched bases: 9. The CDR3 region is CASCVGQGHNQPQHF. CDR3 nucleotides: TGTGCCAGCTGTGTAGGACAGGGTCACAATCAGCCCCAGCATTTT.

The chain recombines TRBV6-2 or TRBV6-3 with TRBJ1-2; 8 bases are shared with TRBD1. The ends lost 6 bases at V and 1 base at J; junction bases unmatched: 19. The CDR3 is made up of 19 amino acids. CDR1 and CDR2 (germline): MNHEY, SVGEGT. The CDR3 DNA reads as TGTGCCAGCAGCACGTTCCCGACTGAATGGACAGGGCTTAACTATGGCTACACCTTC. Protein sequence: CASSTFPTEWTGLNYGYTF.

This clonotype was seen once. The chain is built from TRBV20-1 and TRBJ2-5; D may be TRBD2 (7 bases). Trimming shortened V by 0 bases and J by 3 bases, and 20 bases separated the two germline ends. This CDR3 has 17 amino acids. The germline CDR1 and CDR2 sequences are DFQATT and SNEGSKA (reference sequence). CDR3 nucleotide sequence: TGCAGTGCTAGAGAGTCAGGGGCAGGGAGGGCGAAAGAGACCCAGTACTTC. This sequence encodes CSARESGAGRAKETQYF.

The chain carries TRBV7-2 and TRBJ2-2, with TRBD1 identical over 7 bases. The length of the CDR3 is 15 residues. Germline lookup yields CDR1 SGHTA and CDR2 FQGNSA. V shed 1 base, J shed 4 bases, and the junction held 3 bases outside the gene matches. CDR3 nucleotide sequence: TGTGCCAGCAGCTTAGTTTCAGGGGGCACCGGGGAGCTGTTTTTT. It translates to CASSLVSGGTGELFF.

The rearrangement uses TRBV6-1 and TRBJ2-4; 11 bases fit TRBD1. The V segment lost 6 bases and the J segment 5 bases; nucleotides outside the gene matches: 6. This CDR3 comprises 15 residues. CDR1 and CDR2 (germline): MNHNS, SASEGT. The CDR3, as DNA: TGTGCCAGCAGCCCCTGGACAGGGGGCCAAAACATTCAGTACTTC. Its translation: CASSPWTGGQNIQYF.

The J gene is TRBJ2-1, the V gene TRBV28, with 10 bases fitting TRBD2. V dropped 3 bases and J dropped 4; count of bases not matched to a gene: 6. Germline loops: CDR1 MDHEN, CDR2 SYDVKM. This CDR3 comprises 16 residues. CDR3 DNA sequence: TGTGCCAGCAGTTTGTTTAGCGGGGGGTCTTACAATGAGCAGTTCTTC. Amino acid sequence: CASSLFSGGSYNEQFF.

The chain joins TRBV6-1 to TRBJ2-5; tentative D call: TRBD2 (6 bases). This CDR3 has 11 residues. Germline loops: CDR1 MNHNS, CDR2 SASEGT. V shed 6 bases and J shed 7 bases, with 9 bases lying between them. CDR3 bases: TGTGCCAGCAGCCGAGCGGGGACCCAGTACTTC. Translating it yields CASSRAGTQYF.

V gene TRBV7-2 combines with J gene TRBJ2-7; no firm D call. The CDR3 extends over 13 amino acids. Deletions cut 1 base from V and 6 bases from J, with 10 bases between. Germline-derived CDR1 and CDR2 are SGHTA and FQGNSA. CDR3 bases: TGTGCCAGCAGCTTAGGTTCAGAAAGCGAGCAGTACTTC. Translated: CASSLGSESEQYF. Full variable domain (outside the CDR3, taken from reference TRBV7-2 and TRBJ2-7): GAGVSQSPSNKVTEKGKDVELRCDPISGHTALYWYRQSLGQGLEFLIYFQGNSAPDKSGLPSDRFSAERTGGSVSTLTIQRTQQEDSAVYLCASSLGSESEQYFGPGTRLTVT.